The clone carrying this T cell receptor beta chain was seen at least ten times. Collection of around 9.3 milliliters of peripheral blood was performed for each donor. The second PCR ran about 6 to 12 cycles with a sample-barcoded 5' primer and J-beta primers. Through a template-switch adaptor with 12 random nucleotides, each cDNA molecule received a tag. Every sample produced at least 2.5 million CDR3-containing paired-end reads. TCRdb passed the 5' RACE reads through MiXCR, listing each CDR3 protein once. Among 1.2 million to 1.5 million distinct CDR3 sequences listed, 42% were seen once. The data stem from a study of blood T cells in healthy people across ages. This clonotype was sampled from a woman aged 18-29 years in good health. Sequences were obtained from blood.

CDR3 coding DNA: TGTGCCAGCACCCCCCTGGGGGGGACTGAAGCTTTCTTT. Amino acid sequence: CASTPLGGTEAFF. The chain is built from TRBV7-6 and TRBJ1-1, with D tentatively TRBD1 (5 bases). Trimming removed 7 bases at V and 5 bases at J, with 14 bases between. This CDR3 is built from 13 residues. Per germline, CDR1 SGHVS and CDR2 FNYEAQ.